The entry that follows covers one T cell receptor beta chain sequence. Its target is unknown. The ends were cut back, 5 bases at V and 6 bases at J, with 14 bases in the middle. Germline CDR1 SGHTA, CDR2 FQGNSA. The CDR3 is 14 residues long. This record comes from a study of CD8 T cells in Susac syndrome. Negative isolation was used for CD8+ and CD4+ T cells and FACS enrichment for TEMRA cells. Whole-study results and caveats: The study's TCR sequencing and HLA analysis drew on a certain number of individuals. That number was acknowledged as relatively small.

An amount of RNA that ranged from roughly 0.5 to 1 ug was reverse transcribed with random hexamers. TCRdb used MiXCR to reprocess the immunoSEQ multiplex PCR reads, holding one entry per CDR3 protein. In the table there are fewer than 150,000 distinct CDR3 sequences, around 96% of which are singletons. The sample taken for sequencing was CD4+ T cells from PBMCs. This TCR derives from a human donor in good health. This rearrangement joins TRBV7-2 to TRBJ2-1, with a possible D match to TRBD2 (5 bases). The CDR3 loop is CASSPAGLANEQFF. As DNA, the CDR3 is TGTGCCAGCAGCCCCGCGGGCCTGGCCAATGAGCAGTTCTTC.